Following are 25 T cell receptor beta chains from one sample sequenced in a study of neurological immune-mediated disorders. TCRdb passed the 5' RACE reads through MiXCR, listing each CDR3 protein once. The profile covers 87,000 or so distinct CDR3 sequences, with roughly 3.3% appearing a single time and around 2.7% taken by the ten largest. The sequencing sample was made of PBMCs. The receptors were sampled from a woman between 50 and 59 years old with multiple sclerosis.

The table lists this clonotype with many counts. CDR3 bases: TGCAGCGTGGGGACAGGGGGTTCCTCACCCCTCCACTTT. It yields the protein CSVGTGGSSPLHF. This sequence joins TRBV29-1 and TRBJ1-6, with 11 bases lining up with TRBD1. CDR1 SQVTM and CDR2 ANQGSEA come from the germline V gene. The ends lost 6 bases at V and 10 bases at J; junction bases unmatched: 5. The CDR3 contains 13 residues.

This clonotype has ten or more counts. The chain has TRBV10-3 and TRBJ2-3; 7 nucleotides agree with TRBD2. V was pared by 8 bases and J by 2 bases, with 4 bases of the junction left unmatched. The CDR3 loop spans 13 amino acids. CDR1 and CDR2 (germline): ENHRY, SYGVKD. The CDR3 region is CAILAGVTDTQYF. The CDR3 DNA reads TGTGCCATCCTCGCGGGGGTCACAGATACGCAGTATTTT.

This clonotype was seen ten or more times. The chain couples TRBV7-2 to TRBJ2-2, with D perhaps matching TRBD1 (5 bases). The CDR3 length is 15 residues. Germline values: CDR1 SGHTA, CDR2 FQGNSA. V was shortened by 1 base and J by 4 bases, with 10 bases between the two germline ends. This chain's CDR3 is CASSLGRGFTGELFF. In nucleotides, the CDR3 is TGTGCCAGCAGCTTAGGAAGGGGATTCACCGGGGAGCTGTTTTTT.

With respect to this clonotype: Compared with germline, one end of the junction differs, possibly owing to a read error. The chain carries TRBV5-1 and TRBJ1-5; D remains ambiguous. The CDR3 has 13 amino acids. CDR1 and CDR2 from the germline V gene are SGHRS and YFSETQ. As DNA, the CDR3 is TGCGCCAGCAGCTTTAGAGGAAATAAGACCCAGAATTTT. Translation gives CASSFRGNKTQNF.

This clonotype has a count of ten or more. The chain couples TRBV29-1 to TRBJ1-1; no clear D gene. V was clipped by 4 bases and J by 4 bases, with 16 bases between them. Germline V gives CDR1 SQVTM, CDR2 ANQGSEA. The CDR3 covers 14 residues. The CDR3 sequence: CSVAVTIPSTEAFF. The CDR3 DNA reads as TGCAGCGTTGCCGTCACGATCCCCAGCACTGAAGCTTTCTTT.

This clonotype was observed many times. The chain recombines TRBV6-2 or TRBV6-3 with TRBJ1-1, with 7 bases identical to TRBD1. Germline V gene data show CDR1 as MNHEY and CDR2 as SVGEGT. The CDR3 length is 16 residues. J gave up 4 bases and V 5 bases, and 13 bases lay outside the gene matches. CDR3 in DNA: TGTGCCAGCAGTGGACCGCACAGGGGAGGATCCACTGAAGCTTTCTTT. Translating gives CASSGPHRGGSTEAFF.

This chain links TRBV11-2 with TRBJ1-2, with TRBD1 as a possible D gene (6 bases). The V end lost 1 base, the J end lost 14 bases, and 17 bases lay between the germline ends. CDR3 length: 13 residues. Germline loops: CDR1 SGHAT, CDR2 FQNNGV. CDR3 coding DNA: TGTGCCAGCAGCTTAGCGGCGGACAGCCGGGGGACCTTC. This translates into CASSLAADSRGTF. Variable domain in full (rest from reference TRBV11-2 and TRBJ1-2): EAGVAQSPRYKIIEKRQSVAFWCNPISGHATLYWYQQILGQGPKLLIQFQNNGVVDDSQLPKDRFSAERLKGVDSTLKIQPAKLEDSAVYLCASSLAADSRGTFGSGTRLTVV.

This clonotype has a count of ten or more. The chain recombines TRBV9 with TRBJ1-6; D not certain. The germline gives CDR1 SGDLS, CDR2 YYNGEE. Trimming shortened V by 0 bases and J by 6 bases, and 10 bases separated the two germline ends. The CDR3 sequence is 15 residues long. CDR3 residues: CASSVGWEPNSPLHF. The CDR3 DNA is TGTGCCAGCAGCGTAGGATGGGAGCCTAATTCACCCCTCCACTTT.

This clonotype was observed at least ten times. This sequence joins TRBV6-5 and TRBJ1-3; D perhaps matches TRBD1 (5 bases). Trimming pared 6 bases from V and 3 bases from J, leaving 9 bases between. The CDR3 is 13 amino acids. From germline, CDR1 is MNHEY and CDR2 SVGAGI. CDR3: CASSPGRGNTIYF. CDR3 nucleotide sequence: TGTGCCAGCAGCCCGGGACGTGGAAACACCATATATTTT.

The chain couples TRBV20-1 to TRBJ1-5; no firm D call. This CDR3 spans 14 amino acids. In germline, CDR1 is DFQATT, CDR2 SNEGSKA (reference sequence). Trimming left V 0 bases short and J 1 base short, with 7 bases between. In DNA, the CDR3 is TGCAGTGCTAGAGAGGCTGCCAGCAATCAGCCCCAGCATTTT. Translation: CSAREAASNQPQHF.

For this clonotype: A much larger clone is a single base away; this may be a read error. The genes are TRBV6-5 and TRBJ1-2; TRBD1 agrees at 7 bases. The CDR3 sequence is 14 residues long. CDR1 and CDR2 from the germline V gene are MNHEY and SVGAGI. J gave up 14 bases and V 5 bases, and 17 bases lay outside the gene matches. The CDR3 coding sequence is TGTGCCAGCAGTAAAACAGGGGCTGGAGTGCGCGAAACCTTC. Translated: CASSKTGAGVRETF.

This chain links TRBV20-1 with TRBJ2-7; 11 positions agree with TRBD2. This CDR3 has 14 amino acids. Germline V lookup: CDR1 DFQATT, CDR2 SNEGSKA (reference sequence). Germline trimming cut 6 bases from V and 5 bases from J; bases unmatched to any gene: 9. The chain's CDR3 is CSAAKTSGVHEQYF. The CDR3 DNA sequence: TGCAGTGCCGCGAAGACTAGCGGGGTCCACGAGCAGTACTTC.

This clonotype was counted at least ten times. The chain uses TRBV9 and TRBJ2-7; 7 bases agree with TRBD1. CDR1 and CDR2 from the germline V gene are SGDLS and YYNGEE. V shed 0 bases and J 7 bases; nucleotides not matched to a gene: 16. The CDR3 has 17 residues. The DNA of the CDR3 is TGTGCCAGCAGCGTAGATATGGGGGACAGAGTCTCCGGGGAGCAGTACTTC. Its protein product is CASSVDMGDRVSGEQYF.

The CDR3 DNA follows: TGTGCCAGCAGCCTTTCGGTTAGCGGGGAGCTGTTTTTT. It is translated as CASSLSVSGELFF. This chain links TRBV14 with TRBJ2-2; D ambiguous. The CDR3 extends over 13 amino acids. Trimming removed 4 bases from V and 7 bases from J, with 10 bases in between. Germline CDR1 SGHDN, CDR2 FVKESK.

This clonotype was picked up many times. CDR3 sequence (DNA): TGCGCCAGCAGTGAGTTTTCCTACGAGCAGTACTTC. Translation gives CASSEFSYEQYF. V gene TRBV10-1 combines with J gene TRBJ2-7; D is unresolved. CDR1 WNHNN and CDR2 SYGVQD come from the germline V gene (reference sequence). Trimming left V 1 base short and J 1 base short, with 2 bases between. The CDR3 has 12 residues.

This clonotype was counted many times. The CDR3 coding sequence is TGTGCCAGCAGCTTCCTTCAGGGGGTTAGATTCTACGAGCAGTACTTC. Encoded protein: CASSFLQGVRFYEQYF. This chain joins TRBV5-6 and TRBJ2-7; TRBD1 matches at 7 bases. The CDR3 totals 16 residues. V lost 2 bases and J lost 3; bases outside the gene matches: 11. Germline CDR1 SGHDT, CDR2 YYEEEE.

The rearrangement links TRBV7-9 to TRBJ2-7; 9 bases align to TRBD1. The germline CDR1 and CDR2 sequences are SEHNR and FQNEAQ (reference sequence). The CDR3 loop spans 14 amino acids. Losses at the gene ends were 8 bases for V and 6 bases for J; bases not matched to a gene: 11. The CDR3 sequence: CASGHRGRLFEQYF. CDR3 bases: TGTGCCAGCGGTCACAGGGGGCGCCTCTTCGAGCAGTACTTC.

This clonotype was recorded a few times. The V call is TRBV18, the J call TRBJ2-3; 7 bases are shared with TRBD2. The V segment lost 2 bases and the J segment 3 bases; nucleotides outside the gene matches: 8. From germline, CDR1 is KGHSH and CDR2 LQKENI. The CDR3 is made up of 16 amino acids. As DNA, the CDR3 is TGTGCCAGCTCACCAGGTGGACTAGAACGTACAGATACGCAGTATTTT. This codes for CASSPGGLERTDTQYF.

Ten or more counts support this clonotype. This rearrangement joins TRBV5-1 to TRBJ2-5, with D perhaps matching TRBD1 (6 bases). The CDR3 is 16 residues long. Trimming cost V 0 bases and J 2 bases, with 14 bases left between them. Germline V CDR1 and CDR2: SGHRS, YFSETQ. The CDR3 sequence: CASSLEIRGTQETQYF. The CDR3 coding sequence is TGCGCCAGCAGCTTGGAAATCAGGGGCACACAAGAGACCCAGTACTTC. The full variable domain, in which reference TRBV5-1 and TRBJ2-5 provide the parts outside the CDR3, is KAGVTQTPRYLIKTRGQQVTLSCSPISGHRSVSWYQQTPGQGLQFLFEYFSETQRNKGNFPGRFSGRQFSNSRSEMNVSTLELGDSALYLCASSLEIRGTQETQYFGPGTRLLVL.

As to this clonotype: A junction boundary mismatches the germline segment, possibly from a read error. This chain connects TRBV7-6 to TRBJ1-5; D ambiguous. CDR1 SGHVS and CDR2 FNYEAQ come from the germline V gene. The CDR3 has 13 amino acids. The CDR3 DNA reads TGTGCCAGCAGCCCGGGGAGGTCCAAGACCCAGAATTTT. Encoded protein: CASSPGRSKTQNF.

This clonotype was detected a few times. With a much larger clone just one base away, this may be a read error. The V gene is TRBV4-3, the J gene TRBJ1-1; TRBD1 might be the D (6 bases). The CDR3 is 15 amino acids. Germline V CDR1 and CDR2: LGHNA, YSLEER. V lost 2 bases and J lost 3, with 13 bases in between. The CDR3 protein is CASSQSGKGDTEAFF. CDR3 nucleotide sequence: TGCGCCAGCAGCCAATCGGGAAAGGGGGACACTGAAGCTTTCTTT.

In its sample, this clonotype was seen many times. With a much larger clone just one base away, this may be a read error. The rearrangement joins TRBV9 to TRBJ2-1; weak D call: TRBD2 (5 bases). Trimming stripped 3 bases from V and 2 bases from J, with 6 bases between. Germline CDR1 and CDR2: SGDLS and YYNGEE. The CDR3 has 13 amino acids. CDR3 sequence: CASSAGTYNEQFF. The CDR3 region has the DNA TGTGCCAGCAGCGCCGGGACCTACAATGAGCAGTTCTTC.

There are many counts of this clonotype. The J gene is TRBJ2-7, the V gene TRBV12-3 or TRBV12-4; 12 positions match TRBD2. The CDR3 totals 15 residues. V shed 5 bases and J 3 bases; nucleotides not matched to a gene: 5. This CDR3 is CASSPTSGGLYEQYF. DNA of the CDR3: TGTGCCAGCAGTCCCACTAGCGGGGGGCTCTACGAGCAGTACTTC.

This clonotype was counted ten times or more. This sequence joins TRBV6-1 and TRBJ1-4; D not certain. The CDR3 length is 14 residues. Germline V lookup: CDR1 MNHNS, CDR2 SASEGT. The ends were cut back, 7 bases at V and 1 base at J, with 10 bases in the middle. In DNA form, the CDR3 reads TGTGCCAGCACCAGAGGAGGAACTAATGAAAAACTGTTTTTT. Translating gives CASTRGGTNEKLFF.

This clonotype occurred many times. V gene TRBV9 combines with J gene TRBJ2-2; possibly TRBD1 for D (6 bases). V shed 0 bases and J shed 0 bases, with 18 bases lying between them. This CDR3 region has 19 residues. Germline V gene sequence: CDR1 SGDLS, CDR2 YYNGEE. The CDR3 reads CASSVAGGRGPSNTGELFF. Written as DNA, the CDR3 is TGTGCCAGCAGCGTAGCTGGCGGCAGGGGTCCATCGAACACCGGGGAGCTGTTTTTT.